A selection of T cell receptor beta chains follows, all from one sample in a study of T cell responses to AZD1222 COVID-19 vaccine. TCRdb keeps only in-frame clones here, not all; method: immunoSEQ multiplex PCR. The repertoire consists of 100,000 to 110,000 clones, with around 87% occurring once and the leading ten covering around 15%. The sample was peripheral blood, taken on day 0 of AZD1222 vaccination. All receptors derive from an adult in good health. Each CDR3 is given with its conserved first and last residue. D genes are given only for firm matches. Clone size is given for some rows only: seen once, a few or many times, or a class if the clone is expanded.

clone size,J gene,V gene,D gene,CDR3 protein,CDR3 DNA
NA,TRBJ2-1,TRBV10-3,NA,CAISESEGGNNEQFF,TGTGCCATCAGTGAGTCCGAAGGTGGGAACAATGAGCAGTTCTTC
NA,TRBJ2-7,TRBV7-8,TRBD2,CASSRRTSGRAYEQYF,TGTGCCAGCAGCCGACGGACTAGCGGGAGGGCTTACGAGCAGTACTTC
NA,TRBJ1-5,TRBV9,NA,CASSVGTSGQPQHF,TGTGCCAGCAGCGTAGGGACCTCGGGGCAGCCCCAGCATTTT
NA,TRBJ1-2,TRBV3-1/TRBV3-2,TRBD1,CASSPRGTDGFYGYTF,TGTGCCAGCAGCCCGAGAGGGACAGATGGGTTCTATGGCTACACCTTC
NA,TRBJ2-3,TRBV9,TRBD1,CASSVGQGSTDTQYF,TGTGCCAGCAGCGTGGGACAGGGCTCCACAGATACGCAGTATTTT
NA,TRBJ1-3,TRBV4-1,NA,CASSRTTPGRNTIYF,TGCGCCAGCAGCCGTACTACTCCCGGACGAAACACCATATATTTT
few,TRBJ2-7,TRBV7-6,TRBD1,CASRRQTGAYEQYF,TGTGCCAGCAGACGACAGACAGGGGCTTACGAGCAGTACTTC
NA,TRBJ2-7,TRBV2,NA,CASRATSYEQYF,TGTGCCAGCAGGGCCACCTCCTACGAGCAGTACTTC
NA,TRBJ1-2,TRBV19,NA,CASSILGRSEFSYGYTF,TGTGCCAGTAGTATCCTCGGCAGAAGCGAGTTCAGCTATGGCTACACCTTC
NA,TRBJ2-1,TRBV19,NA,CASSIAGTAGEQFF,TGTGCCAGTAGTATAGCCGGGACGGCCGGTGAGCAGTTCTTC
NA,TRBJ1-1,TRBV5-4,NA,CASSFGGTEAFF,TGTGCCAGCAGCTTTGGCGGTACTGAAGCTTTCTTT
NA,TRBJ1-6,TRBV7-2,NA,CASSSPFPGPSPLHF,TGTGCCAGCAGCTCCCCTTTCCCCGGGCCATCACCCCTCCACTTT
NA,TRBJ2-7,TRBV5-1,TRBD2,CASSWAGGGYRGYEQYF,TGCGCCAGCAGCTGGGCCGGGGGGGGCTACCGAGGCTACGAGCAGTACTTC
NA,TRBJ1-5,TRBV5-1,NA,CASSPWAGSNQPQHF,TGCGCCAGCAGCCCTTGGGCAGGAAGCAATCAGCCCCAGCATTTT
NA,TRBJ1-1,TRBV30,NA,CAWSVQSGVGEAFF,TGTGCCTGGAGTGTACAATCAGGGGTCGGGGAAGCTTTCTTT
NA,TRBJ1-1,TRBV25-1,NA,CASGDRGASTEAFF,TGTGCCAGCGGGGATAGAGGGGCGTCCACTGAAGCTTTCTTT
NA,TRBJ2-5,TRBV10-2,NA,CASSESSGGTQYF,TGCGCCAGCAGTGAGTCGTCCGGAGGGACCCAGTACTTC
NA,TRBJ1-2,TRBV11-1,TRBD1,CASSWGTGNYGYTF,TGTGCCAGCAGTTGGGGGACAGGAAACTATGGCTACACCTTC
NA,TRBJ1-2,TRBV5-5,TRBD1,CASSLGFRDRDNYGYTF,TGTGCCAGCAGCCTGGGTTTCCGGGACAGAGATAACTATGGCTACACCTTC
NA,TRBJ1-2,TRBV14,NA,CASSQAVGGGGYTF,TGTGCCAGCAGCCAAGCAGTGGGGGGCGGTGGCTACACCTTC
NA,TRBJ1-1,TRBV18,NA,CASSPFKGKNTEAFF,TGTGCCAGCTCACCATTCAAGGGAAAGAACACTGAAGCTTTCTTT
NA,TRBJ1-1,TRBV6-2/TRBV6-3,NA,CASSPQRFSTEAFF,TGTGCCAGCAGTCCACAGAGATTTAGCACTGAAGCTTTCTTT
NA,TRBJ1-1,TRBV5-1,NA,CASSSGEGEAFF,TGCGCCAGCAGCTCAGGGGAGGGGGAAGCTTTCTTT
NA,TRBJ2-7,TRBV27,NA,CASRDSGGRVSYEQYF,TGTGCCAGCAGAGACTCAGGCGGTCGGGTTTCATACGAGCAGTACTTC